These 22 T cell receptor beta chains were all obtained from the same sample, sequenced in a study of PD-1 blockade in classical Hodgkin lymphoma. Time point noted: newly diagnosed, previously untreated cHL patient sample. Profiled with immunoSEQ multiplex PCR; TCRdb holds only in-frame clones, not every one. Here the sample spans tens of thousands of clones, roughly 93% being singletons. The sample taken for sequencing was peripheral blood mononuclear cells (PBMCs). The receptors were gathered from a human donor with classical Hodgkin lymphoma.

The chain combines TRBV28 with TRBJ1-5; D perhaps matches TRBD1 (6 bases). Per germline, CDR1 MDHEN and CDR2 SYDVKM. Deletions cut 8 bases from V and 2 bases from J, with 10 bases between. The CDR3 extends over 13 amino acids. This chain's CDR3 is CASGTNGNQPQHF. In DNA form, the CDR3 reads TGTGCCAGCGGGACAAACGGCAATCAGCCCCAGCATTTT.

This chain connects TRBV5-1 to TRBJ1-3, with 9 bases lining up with TRBD1. The CDR3 spans 15 residues. CDR1 and CDR2 (germline): SGHRS, YFSETQ. Trimming cost V 3 bases and J 5 bases; bases outside gene matches: 6. The CDR3 is CASSSTGGNRNTIYF. The CDR3 DNA is TGCGCCAGCAGCTCCACAGGGGGCAATCGAAACACCATATATTTT.

The chain is built from TRBV25-1 and TRBJ1-1, with 10 positions matching TRBD1. Trimming cost V 4 bases and J 4 bases; bases outside gene matches: 6. This CDR3 has 15 amino acids. Per the germline V gene, CDR1 is MGHDK and CDR2 is SYGVNS. The CDR3 loop reads CASSAPGTGATEAFF. In DNA, the CDR3 is TGTGCCAGCAGTGCCCCCGGGACAGGGGCCACTGAAGCTTTCTTT.

This chain uses TRBV14 with TRBJ1-1; D is ambiguous. The CDR3 is made up of 15 amino acids. V was shortened by 2 bases and J by 4 bases, with 14 bases between the two germline ends. In germline, CDR1 is SGHDN, CDR2 FVKESK. The DNA of the CDR3 is TGTGCCAGCAGCCAAACCGTATTTGGGAGCACTGAAGCTTTCTTT. Protein sequence: CASSQTVFGSTEAFF.

The V call is TRBV27, the J call TRBJ2-2; perhaps TRBD2 as D (7 bases). The germline V gene has CDR1 MNHEY and CDR2 SMNVEV (reference sequence). There are 18 residues in the CDR3. V lost 4 bases and J 4 bases, leaving 22 bases between the germline ends. This CDR3 is CASSSHPLQGGATGELFF. CDR3 sequence (DNA): TGTGCCAGCAGTTCCCACCCTTTACAAGGGGGGGCCACCGGGGAGCTGTTTTTT.

V usage is TRBV5-1 and J usage is TRBJ1-4; 7 bases match TRBD1. From germline, CDR1 is SGHRS and CDR2 YFSETQ. Germline trimming cut 0 bases from V and 10 bases from J; bases unmatched to any gene: 3. The CDR3 contains 13 residues. The CDR3 here is CASSLGQGGKLFF. The CDR3 region has the DNA TGCGCCAGCAGCTTGGGGCAGGGGGGAAAACTGTTTTTT.

V and J are TRBV7-9 and TRBJ1-1; 9 positions match TRBD1. Per the germline V gene, CDR1 is SEHNR and CDR2 is FQNEAQ (reference sequence). This CDR3 region has 13 residues. Losses at the gene ends were 5 bases for V and 10 bases for J; bases not matched to a gene: 8. The CDR3 DNA is TGTGCCAGCAGCCCAGGACAGGGGCGGTTAGCTTTCTTT. This encodes CASSPGQGRLAFF.

The J gene is TRBJ2-7, the V gene TRBV28; D call uncertain. The CDR3 spans 11 residues. Germline CDR1 MDHEN, CDR2 SYDVKM. V was clipped by 3 bases and J by 3 bases, with 3 bases between them. The CDR3 DNA reads as TGTGCCAGCAGTTTGAACTACGAGCAGTACTTC. This gives the protein CASSLNYEQYF.

V usage is TRBV5-6 and J usage is TRBJ2-5; D is undetermined. The V gene's germline CDR1 is SGHDT and CDR2 YYEEEE. The CDR3 covers 13 residues. Deletions cut 1 base from V and 4 bases from J, with 8 bases between. The CDR3 reads CASSLTSAETQYF. CDR3 bases: TGTGCCAGCAGCTTGACCAGCGCAGAGACCCAGTACTTC.

V usage is TRBV7-9 and J usage is TRBJ1-1; maybe TRBD1 (5 bases). The V end was cut by 4 bases, the J end by 2 bases, with 8 bases between. Germline V lookup: CDR1 SEHNR, CDR2 FQNEAQ (reference sequence). The CDR3 length is 13 residues. The CDR3 loop reads CASSSTVNTEAFF. In DNA, the CDR3 is TGTGCCAGCAGCTCGACAGTTAACACTGAAGCTTTCTTT.

The V and J genes are TRBV10-2 and TRBJ1-5; weak D call: TRBD1 (5 bases). Germline CDR1 and CDR2: WSHSY and SAAADI. Trimming shortened V by 0 bases and J by 7 bases, and 10 bases separated the two germline ends. The CDR3 contains 14 residues. The CDR3 spells CASSESGREQPQHF. CDR3 in DNA: TGCGCCAGCAGTGAGTCGGGCAGGGAGCAGCCCCAGCATTTT.

This chain uses TRBV7-2 with TRBJ2-3, with D uncertain. Trimming shortened V by 2 bases and J by 6 bases, and 6 bases separated the two germline ends. The germline CDR1 and CDR2 sequences are SGHTA and FQGNSA. The CDR3 consists of 12 residues. CDR3 amino acids: CASSLFRDTQYF. DNA for the CDR3: TGTGCCAGCAGCTTATTCCGGGATACGCAGTATTTT.

V is TRBV28 and J is TRBJ2-7; possibly TRBD1 for D (5 bases). This CDR3 has 14 amino acids. The ends were cut back, 6 bases at V and 2 bases at J, with 14 bases in the middle. Germline V gene data show CDR1 as MDHEN and CDR2 as SYDVKM. The CDR3 DNA sequence: TGTGCCAGCAGAAACACAGGTGCTACCTACGAGCAGTACTTC. Its protein is CASRNTGATYEQYF. Drawing the rest from reference TRBV28 and TRBJ2-7, the complete variable domain is DVKVTQSSRYLVKRTGEKVFLECVQDMDHENMFWYRQDPGLGLRLIYFSYDVKMKEKGDIPEGYSVSREKKERFSLILESASTNQTSMYLCASRNTGATYEQYFGPGTRLTVT.

The chain recombines TRBV9 with TRBJ2-7, with 7 bases lining up with TRBD2. The V gene end was trimmed by 4 bases and the J gene end by 3 bases; junction bases not matched to a gene: 4. The CDR3 is made up of 13 amino acids. The V gene's germline CDR1 is SGDLS and CDR2 YYNGEE. The CDR3 protein is CASSPGLFYEQYF. Here the CDR3 DNA reads TGTGCCAGCAGCCCGGGACTATTCTACGAGCAGTACTTC.

This chain joins TRBV4-3 and TRBJ2-2; no reliable D call. Per the germline V gene, CDR1 is LGHNA and CDR2 is YSLEER. V lost 1 base and J 6 bases, leaving 9 bases between the germline ends. This CDR3 comprises 14 residues. The CDR3 DNA follows: TGCGCCAGCAGCCAAGGTGACTTTCCCGGGGAGCTGTTTTTT. It yields the protein CASSQGDFPGELFF.

The chain uses TRBV19 and TRBJ2-4, with D perhaps TRBD2 (5 bases). CDR3 size: 14 residues. The V end lost 1 base, the J end lost 7 bases, and 11 bases lay between the germline ends. Germline assignment: CDR1 LNHDA and CDR2 SQIVND (reference sequence). Here the CDR3 DNA reads TGTGCCAGTAGTATAGTTAAGGGAGCGAACATTCAGTACTTC. As protein: CASSIVKGANIQYF.

The CDR3 coding sequence is TGTGCCAGCAGTCCACAGGGTAATCAGCCCCAGCATTTT. Protein sequence: CASSPQGNQPQHF. The chain recombines TRBV6-1 with TRBJ1-5, with D tentatively TRBD1 (6 bases). Germline CDR1 reads MNHNS; CDR2 reads SASEGT. The CDR3 extends over 13 amino acids. V lost 5 bases, J lost 4 bases, and 9 bases lay in between.

The rearrangement uses TRBV5-4 and TRBJ1-4; D is uncertain. This CDR3 has 16 amino acids. Germline CDR1 is SGHNT and CDR2 is YYREEE (reference sequence). V was shortened by 5 bases and J by 6 bases, with 20 bases between the two germline ends. The chain's CDR3 is CASRFEPRASDEKLFF. DNA for the CDR3: TGTGCCAGCAGATTTGAACCACGGGCAAGTGATGAAAAACTGTTTTTT. The full variable domain, rest sourced from reference TRBV5-4 and TRBJ1-4, is ETGVTQSPTHLIKTRGQQVTLRCSSQSGHNTVSWYQQALGQGPQFIFQYYREEENGRGNFPPRFSGLQFPNYSSELNVNALELDDSALYLCASRFEPRASDEKLFFGSGTQLSVL.

The CDR3 loop is CASSFRGLGTEAFF. The CDR3 nucleotides are TGTGCCAGCAGCTTCCGGGGGCTGGGTACTGAAGCTTTCTTT. The gene calls are TRBV5-6 and TRBJ1-1; a weak D match, TRBD1 (6 bases). CDR1 is SGHDT, CDR2 YYEEEE, per germline. The CDR3 loop spans 14 amino acids. V was clipped by 2 bases and J by 5 bases, with 13 bases between them.

V is TRBV10-3 and J is TRBJ1-2, with 9 bases that match TRBD1. The length of the CDR3 is 15 residues. The junction had 9 bases not matched to a gene; V was cut back by 2 bases and J by 8 bases. In germline, CDR1 is ENHRY, CDR2 SYGVKD. The CDR3 is CAISETGQGLNGYTF. CDR3 nucleotide sequence: TGTGCCATCAGTGAGACTGGACAGGGGCTCAACGGCTACACCTTC.

Only one count was recorded for this clone. The rearrangement links TRBV30 to TRBJ2-7, with D perhaps TRBD1 or TRBD2 (6 bases each). CDR1 and CDR2 from the germline V gene are GTSNPN and SVGIG (reference sequence). CDR3 length: 16 amino acids. Trimming stripped 2 bases from V and 4 bases from J, with 21 bases between. The CDR3 loop reads CAWSSPHDTGRYEQYF. CDR3 nucleotide sequence: TGTGCCTGGAGTTCTCCCCACGACACAGGGAGGTACGAGCAGTACTTC.

The V call is TRBV6-1, the J call TRBJ2-3; D is undetermined. Germline assignment: CDR1 MNHNS and CDR2 SASEGT. Trimming took 1 base from V and 2 from J, leaving 7 bases between them. CDR3 size: 14 residues. The CDR3 nucleotides are TGTGCCAGCAGTGAAGGCGGACCCACAGATACGCAGTATTTT. Encoded protein: CASSEGGPTDTQYF.